A selection of T cell receptor beta chains follows, all from one sample in a study of shared clonotypes between healthy human individuals. Profiled with immunoSEQ multiplex PCR; TCRdb holds only in-frame clones, not every one. The table has more than 2 million clones, roughly 95% seen once. The material sequenced was naive CD8+ T cells sorted from blood. All receptors come from a man younger than 30 in good health. The CDR3 runs from the conserved cysteine through the conserved F or W. Each record gives: clone size, J gene, D gene, V gene, CDR3 DNA, CDR3 protein. The D gene is left open where the match is weak. Only part of the rows carry a size: once, few, many, or a class if the clone is expanded.

-,TRBJ1-6,-,TRBV7-8,TGTGCCAGCAGCTTAGCCGACGCAGTCTATAATTCACCCCTCCACTTT,CASSLADAVYNSPLHF
-,TRBJ2-7,-,TRBV6-5,TGTGCCAGCAGTTACGGCGAGGGGGGCTCGGACGAGCAGTACTTC,CASSYGEGGSDEQYF
-,TRBJ2-7,TRBD1,TRBV6-5,TGTGCCAGCAGCGCAGACAGGGACGAGCAGTACTTC,CASSADRDEQYF
-,TRBJ1-2,TRBD1,TRBV6-1,TGTGCCAGCAGTGATGGACAGGGATCCTATGGCTACACCTTC,CASSDGQGSYGYTF
-,TRBJ2-7,-,TRBV5-1,TGCGCCAGCAGCCAGACTGATCCCCTACCGGGCGAGCAGTACTTC,CASSQTDPLPGEQYF
once,TRBJ1-2,-,TRBV21-1,TGTGCCAGCAGCCCATGCGGGACAGGGAGTTGCTACACCTTC,CASSPCGTGSCYTF
once,TRBJ2-7,TRBD2,TRBV9,TGTGCCAGCAGCGTAGGCGCGGGGGGTCTCTACGAGCAGTACTTC,CASSVGAGGLYEQYF
few,TRBJ1-2,-,TRBV27,TGTGCCAGCAGCCACGGGACCGATTATGGCTACACCTTC,CASSHGTDYGYTF
-,TRBJ2-5,TRBD1,TRBV7-9,TGTGCCAGCAGCTTATTTGGGGCAGGGGGTCACCAAGAGACCCAGTACTTC,CASSLFGAGGHQETQYF
once,TRBJ1-4,-,TRBV27,TGTGCCAGCAGTTTATTGGGGGCCCAAGGTGAAAAACTGTTTTTT,CASSLLGAQGEKLFF
once,TRBJ2-7,-,TRBV19,TGTGCCAGTAGTAGAGATAACTCCTACGAGCAGTACTTC,CASSRDNSYEQYF
-,TRBJ2-1,-,TRBV6-6,TGTGCCAGCAGTTACTCGGAAGGGCCGAGCTACAATGAGCAGTTCTTC,CASSYSEGPSYNEQFF
-,TRBJ1-2,-,TRBV11-2,TGTGCCAGCAGCCCCGTGGCAGGGGCCGGTGACACCTTC,CASSPVAGAGDTF
-,TRBJ2-1,-,TRBV12-5,TGTGCTAGTGGTTCGCCAGGATCCCTTCCCTACAATGAGCAGTTCTTC,CASGSPGSLPYNEQFF
-,TRBJ2-1,-,TRBV12-5,TGTGCTAGTGGTTTGACCAGGGCGGATGAGCAGTTCTTC,CASGLTRADEQFF
-,TRBJ2-7,-,TRBV9,TGTGCCAGCAGCGTAGAGAACGGTTACGAGCAGTACTTC,CASSVENGYEQYF
-,TRBJ2-7,-,TRBV6-6,TGTGCCAGCAGTTCAACCTCCTACGAGCAGTACTTC,CASSSTSYEQYF
-,TRBJ2-3,TRBD2,TRBV7-2,TGTGCCAGCAGCTCCTACGCAGCGGGAGGGTTCACAGATACGCAGTATTTT,CASSSYAAGGFTDTQYF
-,TRBJ2-1,TRBD1,TRBV11-2,TGTGCCAGCAGCTGGGACAGGAGCTCCTACAATGAGCAGTTCTTC,CASSWDRSSYNEQFF
-,TRBJ2-1,TRBD2,TRBV6-6,TGTGCCAGCAGCCCGGGAGGCTACAATGAGCAGTTCTTC,CASSPGGYNEQFF
-,TRBJ2-7,TRBD1,TRBV5-1,TGCGCCAGCAGCCCGGGACAGGGTAGGGATGAGCAGTACTTC,CASSPGQGRDEQYF
-,TRBJ2-1,TRBD2,TRBV28,TGTGCCAGCAGTTTATTCCGGGGGGGCTACAATGAGCAGTTCTTC,CASSLFRGGYNEQFF
-,TRBJ1-2,TRBD1,TRBV13,TGTGCCAGCAGCCCAGGACAGGGGATGTATGGCTACACCTTC,CASSPGQGMYGYTF
-,TRBJ2-1,TRBD1,TRBV11-3,TGTGCCAGCAGCCCTAGTGGGACAGGGGTCAATGAGCAGTTCTTC,CASSPSGTGVNEQFF
-,TRBJ2-3,-,TRBV5-1,TGCGCCAGCAGCTTGGGTCTAGTCACAGATACGCAGTATTTT,CASSLGLVTDTQYF
once,TRBJ1-1,-,TRBV11-2,TGTGCCAGCAGAGCCCCGGGGTCCGAAGCTTTCTTT,CASRAPGSEAFF
-,TRBJ1-3,-,TRBV9,TGTGCCAGCAGCCCTCGTGGGGGTGGAGGTGGAAACACCATATATTTT,CASSPRGGGGGNTIYF
once,TRBJ1-5,TRBD1,TRBV6-1,TGTGCCAGCAGAGATCGACAGGGGGTTGATCAGCCCCAGCATTTT,CASRDRQGVDQPQHF
few,TRBJ1-2,-,TRBV18,TGTGCCAGCTCACCAAATGAGGTCTATGGCTACACCTTC,CASSPNEVYGYTF
-,TRBJ2-7,-,TRBV19,TGTGCCAGTAGTGTTCTACAAGGACCCTACGAGCAGTACTTC,CASSVLQGPYEQYF
-,TRBJ1-1,-,TRBV6-5,TGTGCCAGCAGTTACTCGACGCAGGGCTGGGAGACCGAAGCTTTCTTT,CASSYSTQGWETEAFF
-,TRBJ2-7,TRBD2,TRBV9,TGTGCCAGCAGCGCCACGGGAGGAGGGGACTACGAGCAGTACTTC,CASSATGGGDYEQYF
once,TRBJ1-2,-,TRBV6-6,TGTGCCAGCAGTTACGATCACCCCAACTATGGCTACACCTTC,CASSYDHPNYGYTF
-,TRBJ2-7,-,TRBV5-4,TGTGCCAGCAGCTTGCAGCCCCACGAGCAGTACTTC,CASSLQPHEQYF
-,TRBJ2-7,TRBD2,TRBV28,TGTGCCAGCAATATAGCGGGTGTAGAGTACGAGCAGTACTTC,CASNIAGVEYEQYF
-,TRBJ2-3,TRBD1,TRBV27,TGTGCCAGCAGTTTGAACCCGACGACAGGGAGTAAAGATACGCAGTATTTT,CASSLNPTTGSKDTQYF
-,TRBJ2-1,-,TRBV7-9,TGTGCCAGCATATCCTCGGGGAAGACTGGTGAGCAGTTCTTC,CASISSGKTGEQFF
-,TRBJ1-1,-,TRBV4-1,TGCGCCAGCAGCCAAGATCATTATCCCGTGGTAGGGGGGAGCACTGAAGCTTTCTTT,CASSQDHYPVVGGSTEAFF
-,TRBJ2-7,-,TRBV27,TGTGCCAGCAGTTTTATGGACGAGCAGTACTTC,CASSFMDEQYF
-,TRBJ2-4,-,TRBV7-8,TGTGCCAGCAGCTTAGCAGTCGTAGCCAAAAACATTCAGTACTTC,CASSLAVVAKNIQYF